This T cell receptor beta chain was obtained from a study of cytomegalovirus exposure and HLA in healthy donors. V was shortened by 3 bases and J by 4 bases, with 16 bases between the two germline ends. The CDR3 contains 14 residues. From germline, CDR1 is SQVTM and CDR2 ANQGSEA. The PCR ran on 60 Vbeta and 13 Jbeta primers. Only in-frame clones appear in the TCRdb table, and some are missing; sequencing was by immunoSEQ multiplex PCR. This sample yields about 190,000 clones, of which roughly four fifths are seen a single time; more than 1.5% belongs to the top ten. This chain uses TRBV29-1 with TRBJ2-7; D is perhaps TRBD1 (6 bases). The receptor was derived from a man between 18 and 29 years old in good health and CMV-seronegative. Material: PBMCs. The CDR3: CSVEWSQGGYEQYF. CDR3 coding DNA: TGCAGCGTTGAGTGGTCACAGGGCGGATACGAGCAGTACTTC.